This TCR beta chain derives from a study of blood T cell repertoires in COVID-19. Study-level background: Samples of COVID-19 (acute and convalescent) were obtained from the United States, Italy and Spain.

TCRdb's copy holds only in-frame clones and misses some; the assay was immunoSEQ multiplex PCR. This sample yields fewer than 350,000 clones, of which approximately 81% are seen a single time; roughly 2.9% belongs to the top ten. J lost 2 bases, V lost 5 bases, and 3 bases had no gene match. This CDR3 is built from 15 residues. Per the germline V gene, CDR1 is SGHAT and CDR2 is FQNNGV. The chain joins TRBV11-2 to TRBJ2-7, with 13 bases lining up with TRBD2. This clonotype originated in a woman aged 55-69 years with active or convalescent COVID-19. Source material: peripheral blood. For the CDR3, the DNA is TGTGCCAGCAGCCAAACTAGCGGGGGGGCCTACGAGCAGTACTTC. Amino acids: CASSQTSGGAYEQYF. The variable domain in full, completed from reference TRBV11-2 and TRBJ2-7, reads EAGVAQSPRYKIIEKRQSVAFWCNPISGHATLYWYQQILGQGPKLLIQFQNNGVVDDSQLPKDRFSAERLKGVDSTLKIQPAKLEDSAVYLCASSQTSGGAYEQYFGPGTRLTVT.